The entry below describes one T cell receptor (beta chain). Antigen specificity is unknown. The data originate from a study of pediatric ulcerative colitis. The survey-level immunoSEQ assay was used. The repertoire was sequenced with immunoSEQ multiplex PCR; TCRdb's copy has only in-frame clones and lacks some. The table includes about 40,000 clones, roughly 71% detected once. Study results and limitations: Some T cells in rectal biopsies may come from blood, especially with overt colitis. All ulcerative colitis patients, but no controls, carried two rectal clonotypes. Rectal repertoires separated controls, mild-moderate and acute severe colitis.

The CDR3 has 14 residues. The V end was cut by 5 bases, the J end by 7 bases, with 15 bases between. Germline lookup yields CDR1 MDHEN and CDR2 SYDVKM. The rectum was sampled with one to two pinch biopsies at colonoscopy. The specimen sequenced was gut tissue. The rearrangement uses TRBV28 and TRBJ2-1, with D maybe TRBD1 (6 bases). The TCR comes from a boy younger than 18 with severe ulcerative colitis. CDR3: CASSPGAGVNEQFF. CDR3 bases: TGTGCCAGCAGTCCTGGGGCAGGGGTGAATGAGCAGTTCTTC.